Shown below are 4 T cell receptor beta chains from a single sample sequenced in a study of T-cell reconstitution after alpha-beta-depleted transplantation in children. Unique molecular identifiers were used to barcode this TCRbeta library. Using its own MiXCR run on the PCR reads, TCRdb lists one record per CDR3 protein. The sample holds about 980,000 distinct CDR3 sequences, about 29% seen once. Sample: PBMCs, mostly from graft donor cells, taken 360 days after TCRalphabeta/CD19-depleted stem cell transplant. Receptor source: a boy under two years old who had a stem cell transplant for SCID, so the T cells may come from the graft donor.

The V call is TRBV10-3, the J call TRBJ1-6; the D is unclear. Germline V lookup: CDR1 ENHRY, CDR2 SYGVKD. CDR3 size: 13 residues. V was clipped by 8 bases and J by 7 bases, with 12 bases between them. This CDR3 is CAIQPSGNSPLHF. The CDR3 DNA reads TGTGCCATCCAACCTTCGGGAAATTCACCCCTCCACTTT.

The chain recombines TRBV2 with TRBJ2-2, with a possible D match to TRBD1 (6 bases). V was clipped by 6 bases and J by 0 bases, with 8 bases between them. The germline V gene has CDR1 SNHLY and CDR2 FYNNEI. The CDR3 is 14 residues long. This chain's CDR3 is CASRGGTNTGELFF. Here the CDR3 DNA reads TGTGCCAGCAGAGGGGGAACGAACACCGGGGAGCTGTTTTTT.

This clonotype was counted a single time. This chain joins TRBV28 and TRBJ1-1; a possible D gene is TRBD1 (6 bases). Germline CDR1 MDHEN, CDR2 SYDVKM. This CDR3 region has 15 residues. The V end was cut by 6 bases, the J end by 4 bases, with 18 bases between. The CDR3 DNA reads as TGTGCCAGCAGCCCCCGAGGGGGGGCAGCCACTGAAGCTTTCTTT. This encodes CASSPRGGAATEAFF.

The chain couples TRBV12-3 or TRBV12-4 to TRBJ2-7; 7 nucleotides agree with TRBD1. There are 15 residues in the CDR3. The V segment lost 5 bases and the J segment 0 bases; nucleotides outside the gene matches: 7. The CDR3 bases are TGTGCCAGCAGTCCTAGGGGGCTGCTCTCCTACGAGCAGTACTTC. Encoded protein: CASSPRGLLSYEQYF.